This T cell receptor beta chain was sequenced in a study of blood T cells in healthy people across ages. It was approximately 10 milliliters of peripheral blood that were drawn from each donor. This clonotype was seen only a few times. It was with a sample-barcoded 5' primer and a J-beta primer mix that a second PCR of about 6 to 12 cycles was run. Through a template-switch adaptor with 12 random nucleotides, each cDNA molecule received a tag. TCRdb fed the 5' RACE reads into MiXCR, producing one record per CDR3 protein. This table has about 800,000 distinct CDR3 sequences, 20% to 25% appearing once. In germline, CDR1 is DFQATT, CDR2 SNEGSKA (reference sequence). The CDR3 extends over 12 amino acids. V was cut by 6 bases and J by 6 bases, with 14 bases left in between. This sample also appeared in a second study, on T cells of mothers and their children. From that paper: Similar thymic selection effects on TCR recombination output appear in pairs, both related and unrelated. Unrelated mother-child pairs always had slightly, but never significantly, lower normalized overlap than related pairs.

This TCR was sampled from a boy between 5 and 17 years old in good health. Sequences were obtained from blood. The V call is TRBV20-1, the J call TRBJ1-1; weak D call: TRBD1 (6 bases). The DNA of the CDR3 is TGCAGTGCCCAGGGACAACTACCTGAAGCTTTCTTT. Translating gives CSAQGQLPEAFF.